The clone carrying this T cell receptor (beta chain) was counted at least ten times. The antigen remains unidentified. cDNA was made by 5'RACE with 10-nucleotide random UMIs. Per sequencing run, 15-18 subjects together gave over 180 million TCR-beta sequences. MiXCR was run by TCRdb on the 5' RACE reads, yielding one entry per CDR3 protein. This table holds just over 30,000 distinct CDR3 sequences, approximately 5.4% found once. The junction had 0 bases not matched to a gene; V was cut back by 0 bases and J by 5 bases. The CDR3 is 16 amino acids. The V gene's germline CDR1 is KGHSH and CDR2 LQKENI. The data are from a study of neurological immune-mediated disorders. Findings and caveats of the study: The absence of shared CDR3 amino acid sequences among expanded clones across subjects suggests private repertoires in all groups.

The sequenced sample consisted of CD4+ T cells from blood. The J gene is TRBJ2-2, the V gene TRBV18; 13 nucleotides line up with TRBD2. The source of this sequence is a woman aged 45-59 years in good health. The CDR3 here is CASSPPGLAGTGELFF. CDR3 coding DNA: TGTGCCAGCTCACCACCGGGACTAGCGGGGACCGGGGAGCTGTTTTTT.